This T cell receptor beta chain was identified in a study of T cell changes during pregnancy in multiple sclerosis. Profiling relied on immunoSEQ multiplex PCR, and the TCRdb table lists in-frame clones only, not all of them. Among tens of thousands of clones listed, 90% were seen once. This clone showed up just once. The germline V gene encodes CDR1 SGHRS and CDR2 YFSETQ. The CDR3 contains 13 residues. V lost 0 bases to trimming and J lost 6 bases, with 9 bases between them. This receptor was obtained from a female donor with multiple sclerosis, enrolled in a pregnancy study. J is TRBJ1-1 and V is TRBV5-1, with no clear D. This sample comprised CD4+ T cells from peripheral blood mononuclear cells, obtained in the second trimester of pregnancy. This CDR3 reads CASSLGSFSEAFF. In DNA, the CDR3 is TGCGCCAGCAGCTTGGGTTCGTTCTCTGAAGCTTTCTTT.